Sequencing of this T cell receptor beta chain was carried out in a study of cytomegalovirus exposure and HLA in healthy donors. Overall study context: The 120 or so validation repertoires, a later analysis reported, used the same platform as the approximately 650 first-cohort repertoires.

The CDR3 runs to 15 residues. Trimming left V 5 bases short and J 3 bases short, with 13 bases between. Germline V gene lookup returns CDR1 LNHDA and CDR2 SQIVND (reference sequence). Data came from immunoSEQ multiplex PCR; TCRdb stores just in-frame clones and leaves some out. The sample has 100,000 or so clones, roughly nine tenths seen once; the top ten hold about 5.7%. Turning to this clone: Its antigen is not identified.

Regarding the study as a whole: In vitro data verified a few CMV-associated chains as specific for CMV antigens. Reported performance of the classifier showed diagnosis of cytomegalovirus status with high specificity and sensitivity.

Sequenced input: PBMCs. The chain is built from TRBV19 and TRBJ1-4; possible D gene TRBD1, 5 bases. The receptor was derived from a man younger than 35 in good health and CMV-seropositive. CDR3 amino acids: CASSPRQTANEKLFF. CDR3 DNA: TGTGCCAGTAGTCCCCGACAGACCGCTAATGAAAAACTGTTTTTT.